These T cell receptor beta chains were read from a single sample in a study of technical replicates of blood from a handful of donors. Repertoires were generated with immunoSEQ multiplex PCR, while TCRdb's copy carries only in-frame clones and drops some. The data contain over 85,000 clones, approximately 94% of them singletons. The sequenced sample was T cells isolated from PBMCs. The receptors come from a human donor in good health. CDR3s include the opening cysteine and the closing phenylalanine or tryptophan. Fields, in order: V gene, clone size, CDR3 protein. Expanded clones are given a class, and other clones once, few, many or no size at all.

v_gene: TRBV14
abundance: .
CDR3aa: CASSQVTDFSTDTQYF

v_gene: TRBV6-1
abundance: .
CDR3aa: CASREGGERNEQFF

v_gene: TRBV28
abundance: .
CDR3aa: CAAGGPPTYEQYF

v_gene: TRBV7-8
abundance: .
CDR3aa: CASSFTPRGHETQYF

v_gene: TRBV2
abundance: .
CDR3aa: CASNPGMEKLFF

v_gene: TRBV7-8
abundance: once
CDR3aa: CASSLVSGTGANVLTF

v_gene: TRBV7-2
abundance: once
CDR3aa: CASSFRRGADGYTF

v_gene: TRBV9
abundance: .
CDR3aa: CASSARDTTEAFF

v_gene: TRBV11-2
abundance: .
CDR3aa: CASSGSGRAHEQFF

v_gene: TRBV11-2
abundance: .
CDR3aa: CASSLVYWGEEGYTF

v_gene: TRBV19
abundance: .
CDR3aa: CASSQMAGGGELFF

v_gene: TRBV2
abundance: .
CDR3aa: CASSGGGVSYNEQFF

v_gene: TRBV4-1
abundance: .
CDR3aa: CASSQGRLAVIETQYF

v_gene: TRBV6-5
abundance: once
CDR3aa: CASSYKPGSYGYTF

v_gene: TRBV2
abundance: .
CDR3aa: CASIRTPRETQYF

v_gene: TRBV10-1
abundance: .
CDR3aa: CASSQRGWTGELFF

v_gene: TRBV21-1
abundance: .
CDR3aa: CASRGQGGGYTF

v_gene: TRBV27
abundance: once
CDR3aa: CASSLFIWREGDEQFF

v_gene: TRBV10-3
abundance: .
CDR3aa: CAISERGSGRSSYNEQFF

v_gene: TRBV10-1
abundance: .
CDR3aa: CASSEGTSTDTQYF

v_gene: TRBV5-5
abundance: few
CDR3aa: CASSLGSSYNSPLHF

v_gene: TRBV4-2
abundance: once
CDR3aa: CASSQDYQETQYF

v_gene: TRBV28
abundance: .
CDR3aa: CASSLSGRAPWGTDTQYF